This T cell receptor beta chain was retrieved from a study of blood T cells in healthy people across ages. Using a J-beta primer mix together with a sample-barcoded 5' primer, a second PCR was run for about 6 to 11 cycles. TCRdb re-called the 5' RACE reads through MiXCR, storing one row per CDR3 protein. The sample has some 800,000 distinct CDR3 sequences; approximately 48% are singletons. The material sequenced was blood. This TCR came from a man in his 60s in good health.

CDR3 DNA sequence: TGCAGTGCTGTTAGGGACTTGCAAGAGACCCAGTACTTC. This gives the protein CSAVRDLQETQYF. This sequence joins TRBV20-1 and TRBJ2-5; D may be TRBD2 (6 bases). There are 13 residues in the CDR3. CDR1 and CDR2 from the germline V gene are DFQATT and SNEGSKA (reference sequence). Trimming removed 5 bases from V and 2 bases from J, with 12 bases in between.